Below are 8 T cell receptor beta chains sequenced from a single sample in a study of shared clonotypes between healthy human individuals. Sequenced by immunoSEQ multiplex PCR; TCRdb stores in-frame clones only, minus some. The table has around 2,000,000 clones, about 95% seen once; the top ten hold 1.1%. Naive CD8 cells, CD45RO-negative and positively selected for CCR7, excluded terminally differentiated effector memory CD45RA+ cells. The material sequenced was naive CD8+ T cells sorted from blood. The receptors come from a man aged 18 to 29 in good health.

The rearrangement joins TRBV9 to TRBJ2-1; tentative D call: TRBD1 (5 bases). V was clipped by 1 base and J by 12 bases, with 14 bases between them. This CDR3 has 13 amino acids. Germline values: CDR1 SGDLS, CDR2 YYNGEE. CDR3 nucleotide sequence: TGTGCCAGCAGCGTATTGAATCAAGGGGTGCAGTTCTTC. As protein: CASSVLNQGVQFF.

V is TRBV28 and J is TRBJ1-5, with D maybe TRBD1 (5 bases). The germline CDR1 and CDR2 sequences are MDHEN and SYDVKM. This CDR3 has 12 amino acids. With 10 bases removed from V and 5 bases from J, the gap between germline ends came to 12 bases. CDR3 sequence: CATSEGYQPQHF. CDR3 DNA: TGTGCCACCTCCGAGGGGTATCAGCCCCAGCATTTT.

The J gene is TRBJ2-6, the V gene TRBV14; no clear D gene. Germline V gene sequence: CDR1 SGHDN, CDR2 FVKESK. This CDR3 has 13 residues. V was trimmed by 4 bases and J by 3 bases, leaving 4 bases between them. The CDR3 region is CASSLLGANVLTF. In DNA form, the CDR3 reads TGTGCCAGCAGCCTTCTTGGGGCCAACGTCCTGACTTTC.

The chain joins TRBV13 to TRBJ2-5; D unresolved. The V gene's germline CDR1 is PRHDT and CDR2 FYEKMQ (reference sequence). This CDR3 is built from 12 residues. Deletions cut 5 bases from V and 4 bases from J, with 8 bases between. The CDR3 spells CASSKIRETQYF. CDR3 nucleotides: TGTGCCAGCAGCAAGATAAGAGAGACCCAGTACTTC. The variable domain in full, with the rest retrieved from reference TRBV13 and TRBJ2-5, is AAGVIQSPRHLIKEKRETATLKCYPIPRHDTVYWYQQGPGQDPQFLISFYEKMQSDKGSIPDRFSAQQFSDYHSELNMSSLELGDSALYFCASSKIRETQYFGPGTRLLVL.

This clone was seen just once. Because the CDR3's place on the DNA is in doubt, the DNA is left out and the CDR3 is given as listed by TCRdb. J is TRBJ1-1 and V is TRBV6-5. Germline assignment: CDR1 MNHEY and CDR2 SVGAGI. The CDR3 is 11 amino acids long, termini counted. CDR3 in amino acids: CASSTSGRPFF.

The chain carries TRBV7-9 and TRBJ2-4; possibly TRBD1 or TRBD2 for D (6 bases each). Trimming stripped 3 bases from V and 4 bases from J, with 19 bases between. CDR1 is SEHNR and CDR2 is FQNEAQ in the germline V gene (reference sequence). The CDR3 sequence is 17 residues long. CDR3 protein: CASSFGSEGEAKNIQYF. CDR3 coding DNA: TGTGCCAGCAGCTTCGGATCCGAGGGGGAGGCAAAAAACATTCAGTACTTC.

The V and J genes are TRBV4-1 and TRBJ1-6; a possible D gene is TRBD1 (5 bases). This CDR3 comprises 15 residues. Trimming cost V 0 bases and J 8 bases, with 11 bases left between them. CDR1 is MGHRA, CDR2 YSYEKL, per germline. The CDR3 protein is CASSQDTGAYSPLHF. CDR3 coding DNA: TGCGCCAGCAGCCAAGACACAGGAGCGTATTCACCCCTCCACTTT.

The CDR3 nucleotides are TGTGCCTGGAGCTATTCAGGATGGGGGAACACTGAAGCTTTCTTT. It codes for CAWSYSGWGNTEAFF. The chain carries TRBV30 and TRBJ1-1; D gene ambiguous. The CDR3 is made up of 15 amino acids. The germline V gene has CDR1 GTSNPN and CDR2 SVGIG (reference sequence). V was cut by 3 bases and J by 1 base, with 15 bases left in between.